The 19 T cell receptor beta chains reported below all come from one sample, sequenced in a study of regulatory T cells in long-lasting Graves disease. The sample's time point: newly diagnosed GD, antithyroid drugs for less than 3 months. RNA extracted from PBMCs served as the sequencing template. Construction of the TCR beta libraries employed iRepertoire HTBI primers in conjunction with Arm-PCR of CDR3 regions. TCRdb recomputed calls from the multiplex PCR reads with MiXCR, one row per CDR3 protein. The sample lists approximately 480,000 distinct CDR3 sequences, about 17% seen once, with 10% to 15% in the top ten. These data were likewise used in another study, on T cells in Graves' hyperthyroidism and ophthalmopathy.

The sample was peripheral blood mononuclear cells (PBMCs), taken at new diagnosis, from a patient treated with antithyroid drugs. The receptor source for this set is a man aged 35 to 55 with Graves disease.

The CDR3 loop is CASTEGWLAGEETQYF. For the CDR3, the DNA is TGTGCCAGCACCGAAGGGTGGCTAGCGGGAGAGGAGACCCAGTACTTC. The chain carries TRBV28 and TRBJ2-1; 10 bases are shared with TRBD2. TRBJ2-5 explains the end of the DNA better; the J call may be wrong. Germline-derived CDR1 and CDR2 are MDHEN and SYDVKM. This CDR3 has 16 amino acids.

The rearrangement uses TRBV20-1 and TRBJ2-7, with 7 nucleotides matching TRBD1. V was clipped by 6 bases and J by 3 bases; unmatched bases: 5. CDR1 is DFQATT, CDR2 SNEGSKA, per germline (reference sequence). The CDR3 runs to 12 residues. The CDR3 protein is CSAGTEDYEQYF. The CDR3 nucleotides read TGCAGTGCCGGGACAGAGGACTACGAGCAGTACTTC.

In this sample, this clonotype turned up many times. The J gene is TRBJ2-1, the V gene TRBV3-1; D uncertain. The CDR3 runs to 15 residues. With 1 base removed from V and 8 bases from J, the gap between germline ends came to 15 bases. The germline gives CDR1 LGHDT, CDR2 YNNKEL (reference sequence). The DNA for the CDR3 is TGTGCCAGCAGCCAAGCCCCTAGTCTATCGGATGAGCAGTTCTTC. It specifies CASSQAPSLSDEQFF.

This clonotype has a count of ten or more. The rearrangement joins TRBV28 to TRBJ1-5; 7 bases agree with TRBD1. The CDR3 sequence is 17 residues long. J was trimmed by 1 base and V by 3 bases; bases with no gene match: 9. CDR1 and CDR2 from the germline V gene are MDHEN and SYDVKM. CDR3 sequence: CASSFLQGSASNQPQHF. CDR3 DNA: TGTGCCAGCAGTTTCTTACAGGGGAGCGCCAGCAATCAGCCCCAGCATTTT.

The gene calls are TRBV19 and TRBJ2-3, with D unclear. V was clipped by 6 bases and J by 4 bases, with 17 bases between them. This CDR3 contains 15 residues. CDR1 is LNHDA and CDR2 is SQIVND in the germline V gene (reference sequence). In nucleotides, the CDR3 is TGTGCCAGTAGACTTCGTCCGGTCGGCGCAGATACGCAGTATTTT. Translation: CASRLRPVGADTQYF.

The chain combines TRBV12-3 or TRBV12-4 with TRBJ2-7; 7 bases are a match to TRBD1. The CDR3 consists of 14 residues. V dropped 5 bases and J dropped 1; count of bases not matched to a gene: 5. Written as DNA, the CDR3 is TGTGCCAGCAGTCGGGCGGACAGGTCCTACGAGCAGTACTTC. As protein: CASSRADRSYEQYF.

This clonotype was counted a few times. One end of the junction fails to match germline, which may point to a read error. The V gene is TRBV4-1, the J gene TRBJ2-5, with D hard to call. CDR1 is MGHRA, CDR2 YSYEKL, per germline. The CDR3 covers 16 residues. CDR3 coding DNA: TGTGCCAGCAGCCAAGAGTACGGGTGGTCAGAAGAGACCCAGTACTTC. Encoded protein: CASSQEYGWSEETQYF.

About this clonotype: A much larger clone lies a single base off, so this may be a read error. This CDR3 reads CASSTWTGETQYF. The DNA for the CDR3 is TGTGCCAGCAGCACCTGGACAGGGGAGACCCAGTACTTC. The chain joins TRBV7-3 to TRBJ2-3; 8 positions agree with TRBD1. Judging by the DNA end, TRBJ2-5 fits better; the J call may be wrong. Germline CDR1 SGHTA, CDR2 FQGTGA. The length of the CDR3 is 13 residues.

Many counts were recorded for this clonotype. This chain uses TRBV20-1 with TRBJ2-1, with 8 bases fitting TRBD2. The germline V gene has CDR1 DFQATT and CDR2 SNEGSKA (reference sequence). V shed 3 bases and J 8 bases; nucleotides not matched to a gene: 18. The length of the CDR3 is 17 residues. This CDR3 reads CSARWSGTRFIQHEQFF. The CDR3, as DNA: TGCAGTGCTAGGTGGTCCGGGACTAGATTCATCCAGCATGAGCAGTTCTTC.

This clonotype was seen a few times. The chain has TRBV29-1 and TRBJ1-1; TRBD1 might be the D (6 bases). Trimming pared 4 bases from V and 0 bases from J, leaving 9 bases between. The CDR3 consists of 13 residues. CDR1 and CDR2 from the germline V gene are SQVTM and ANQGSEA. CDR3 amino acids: CSVVSGVNTEAFF. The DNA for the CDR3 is TGCAGCGTTGTATCAGGGGTGAACACTGAAGCTTTCTTT.

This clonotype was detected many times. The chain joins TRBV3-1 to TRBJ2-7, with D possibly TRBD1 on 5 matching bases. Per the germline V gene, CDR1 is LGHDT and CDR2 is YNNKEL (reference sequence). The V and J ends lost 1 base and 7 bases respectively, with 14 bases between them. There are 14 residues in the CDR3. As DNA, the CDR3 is TGTGCCAGCAGCCAAGTTAGGGGCCGGGTTGAGCAGTACTTC. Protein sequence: CASSQVRGRVEQYF.

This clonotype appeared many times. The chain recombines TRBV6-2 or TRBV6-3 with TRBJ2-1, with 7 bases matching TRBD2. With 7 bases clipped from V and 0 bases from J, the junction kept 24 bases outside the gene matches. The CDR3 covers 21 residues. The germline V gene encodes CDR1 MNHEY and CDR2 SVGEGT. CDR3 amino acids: CASILFSGSSTSQSSYNEQFF. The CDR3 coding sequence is TGTGCCAGCATTCTATTCTCAGGGAGCTCGACTAGCCAAAGCTCCTACAATGAGCAGTTCTTC.

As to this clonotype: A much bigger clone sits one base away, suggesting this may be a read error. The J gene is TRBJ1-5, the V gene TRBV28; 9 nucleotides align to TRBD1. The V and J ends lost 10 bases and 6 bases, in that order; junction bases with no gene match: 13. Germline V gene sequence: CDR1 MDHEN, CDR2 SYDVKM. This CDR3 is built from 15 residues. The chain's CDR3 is CANRPNTGGGQPQHF. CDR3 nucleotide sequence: TGTGCCAACAGGCCGAATACAGGGGGCGGTCAGCCCCAGCATTTT.

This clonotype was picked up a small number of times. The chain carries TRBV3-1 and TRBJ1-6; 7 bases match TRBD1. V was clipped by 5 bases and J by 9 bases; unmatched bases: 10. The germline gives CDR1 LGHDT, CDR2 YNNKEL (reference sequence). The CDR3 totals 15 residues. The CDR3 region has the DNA TGTGCCAGCAGCTATAGGTCAGGGGGAAGTTCACCCCTCCACTTT. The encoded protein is CASSYRSGGSSPLHF.

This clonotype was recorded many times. CDR3 nucleotide sequence: TGTGCCTGGAGTAAAGACAGTAACTATGGCTACACCTTC. Translation: CAWSKDSNYGYTF. J is TRBJ1-2 and V is TRBV30; D might be TRBD1 (5 bases). V was shortened by 2 bases and J by 1 base, with 8 bases between the two germline ends. The CDR3 is made up of 13 amino acids. The germline CDR1 and CDR2 sequences are GTSNPN and SVGIG (reference sequence).

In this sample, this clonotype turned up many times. The CDR3 region is CATRGNRDSEQYF. For the CDR3, the DNA is TGTGCCACCAGAGGAAATAGGGACAGCGAGCAGTACTTC. This chain links TRBV24-1 with TRBJ2-7; TRBD1 matches 7 bases. CDR3 length equals 13 residues. Germline V gene sequence: CDR1 KGHDR, CDR2 SFDVKD. V was clipped by 7 bases and J by 6 bases; unmatched bases: 8.

The CDR3 region has the DNA TGTGCCAGCAGTTACGGCTTGTCCCAGGGGGCGGAGGAGACCCAGTACTTC. Translated: CASSYGLSQGAEETQYF. The rearrangement joins TRBV28 to TRBJ2-1; TRBD1 matches 8 bases. The end of the DNA aligns better with TRBJ2-5, so the J call may be wrong. The length of the CDR3 is 17 residues. In germline, CDR1 is MDHEN, CDR2 SYDVKM.

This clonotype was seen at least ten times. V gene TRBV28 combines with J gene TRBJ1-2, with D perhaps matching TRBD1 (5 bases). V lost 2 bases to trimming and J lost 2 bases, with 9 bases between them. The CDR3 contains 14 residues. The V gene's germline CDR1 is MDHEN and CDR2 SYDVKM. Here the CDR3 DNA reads TGTGCCAGCAGTTTAGGGGGAACCAACTATGGCTACACCTTC. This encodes CASSLGGTNYGYTF.

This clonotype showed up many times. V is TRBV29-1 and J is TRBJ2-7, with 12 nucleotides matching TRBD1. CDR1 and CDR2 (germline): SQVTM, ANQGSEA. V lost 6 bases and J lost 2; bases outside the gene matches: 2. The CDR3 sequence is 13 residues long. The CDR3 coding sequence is TGCAGCGTGGGACAGGGGGCGGCCTACGAGCAGTACTTC. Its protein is CSVGQGAAYEQYF.